This passage covers 8 T cell receptor beta chains from one sample sequenced in a study of post-analysis software for immune sequencing data. Study observations and caveats: Controls showed lower frequencies than patients for roughly five TRBV segments, and TRBV5-6, TRBV5-1 and TRBV20-1 were among these.

Unique molecular identifiers were present in the TCR beta cDNA libraries. TCRdb fed the PCR reads into MiXCR, producing one record per CDR3 protein. The table includes about 770,000 distinct CDR3 sequences, roughly 46% detected once. Their specific antigens are unknown. The sequenced material came from blood. All receptors come from a girl aged 10 to 17 with multiple sclerosis.

This clonotype appeared a few times. This rearrangement joins TRBV6-1 to TRBJ2-7, with 9 bases that match TRBD1. After removal of 4 bases from V and 4 bases from J, the junction contained 8 bases not matched to a gene. This CDR3 region has 15 residues. Germline CDR1 MNHNS, CDR2 SASEGT. The CDR3 is CASSVVTGGVYEQYF. Written as DNA, the CDR3 is TGTGCCAGCAGTGTTGTTACAGGGGGCGTATACGAGCAGTACTTC.

The DNA of the CDR3 is TGCGCCAGCAGCCCTCTAGCAGGTCACACCGGGGAGCTGTTTTTT. Translated, it gives CASSPLAGHTGELFF. V is TRBV4-1 and J is TRBJ2-2, with D possibly matching TRBD2 (5 bases). CDR1 and CDR2 (germline): MGHRA, YSYEKL. Trimming left V 4 bases short and J 3 bases short, with 12 bases between. The CDR3 runs to 15 residues.

A word on this clonotype: With a much larger clone just one base away, this may be a read error. The chain couples TRBV5-1 to TRBJ2-6; D may be TRBD1 (5 bases). From germline, CDR1 is SGHRS and CDR2 YFSETQ. The CDR3 has 14 amino acids. CDR3 nucleotide sequence: TGCGCCAGCAGCCCAGTGACTGGGGCCAACGTCCGGACTTTC. It codes for CASSPVTGANVRTF. Supplemented by reference TRBV5-1 and TRBJ2-6, the full variable domain reads KAGVTQTPRYLIKTRGQQVTLSCSPISGHRSVSWYQQTPGQGLQFLFEYFSETQRNKGNFPGRFSGRQFSNSRSEMNVSTLELGDSALYLCASSPVTGANVRTFGAGSRLTVL.

This chain joins TRBV5-1 and TRBJ1-6; 7 nucleotides match TRBD1. CDR1 and CDR2 (germline): SGHRS, YFSETQ. The ends lost 0 bases at V and 8 bases at J; junction bases unmatched: 8. CDR3 size: 16 residues. The CDR3 loop reads CASSLVPGGTDSPLHF. CDR3 nucleotide sequence: TGCGCCAGCAGCTTGGTGCCAGGGGGTACGGATTCACCCCTCCACTTT.

The chain is built from TRBV20-1 and TRBJ1-2; TRBD1 is a possible D gene (5 bases). The CDR3 sequence is 14 residues long. Germline CDR1 and CDR2: DFQATT and SNEGSKA (reference sequence). Trimming pared 3 bases from V and 2 bases from J, leaving 13 bases between. In DNA, the CDR3 is TGCAGTGCTAGCACACGGGGGTCCAACTATGGCTACACCTTC. Its translation is CSASTRGSNYGYTF.

This clonotype was observed a handful of times. V and J are TRBV16 and TRBJ2-7; TRBD1 aligns across 7 bases. Trimming at V came to 3 bases and at J to 4 bases, leaving 9 bases not matched to a gene. This CDR3 comprises 15 residues. Germline V gene sequence: CDR1 KGHSY, CDR2 FQNENV. This CDR3 is CASSHPRDSLYEQYF. The CDR3 nucleotides read TGTGCCAGCAGCCACCCACGGGACAGTCTGTACGAGCAGTACTTC.

The sample holds a few counts of this clonotype. The V call is TRBV6-6, the J call TRBJ1-5, with TRBD1 identical over 10 bases. Germline trimming cut 4 bases from V and 2 bases from J; bases unmatched to any gene: 8. The CDR3 covers 17 residues. Germline CDR1 and CDR2: MNHNY and SVGAGI (reference sequence). CDR3 sequence (DNA): TGTGCCAGCAGTTCGGGACAGGGGTTTAGGGGCAATCAGCCCCAGCATTTT. Its protein is CASSSGQGFRGNQPQHF.

The CDR3 DNA follows: TGTGCTAGTGGTTTGTCCGTAGTAGGGAAGACCCAGTACTTC. Translating it yields CASGLSVVGKTQYF. This chain connects TRBV12-5 to TRBJ2-5; no definite D call. Germline CDR1 and CDR2: LGHNT and FRNRAP. Trimming took 2 bases from V and 6 from J, leaving 13 bases between them. This CDR3 spans 14 amino acids. Supplemented by reference TRBV12-5 and TRBJ2-5, the full variable domain reads DARVTQTPRHKVTEMGQEVTMRCQPILGHNTVFWYRQTMMQGLELLAYFRNRAPLDDSGMPKDRFSAEMPDATLATLKIQPSEPRDSAVYFCASGLSVVGKTQYFGPGTRLLVL.